The text below deals with one T cell receptor beta chain. Its antigen is still unknown. Base qualities are not provided; no much larger clone lies one nucleotide away. These data belong to a study of Ad26.COV2.S vaccination and SARS-CoV-2 variants listed by TCRdb under 2021. Some background on the complete study: Vaccine-arm donors came from COV1001, a multicentre, randomized, double-blind, placebo-controlled phase I-IIa trial of Ad26.COV2.S in healthy adults. Ad26.COV2.S was given intramuscularly at 5x10^10 or 1x10^11 viral particles, as a single shot or as two shots 56 days apart. TCRbeta repertoire sequencing served as the tool for gauging how specific and how broad the SARS-CoV-2-reactive T cell receptors were following Ad26.COV2.S vaccination. A total of around 32 samples were included in the TCR-sequenced set, comprising some 20 Ad26.COV2.S vaccine recipients, 5 placebo recipients and 8 SARS-CoV-2 convalescent individuals. Trial participants were randomized into five groups of five, in which low-dose or high-dose Ad26.COV2.S was given once or twice, or placebo was given on both occasions. Blinding of investigators to trial group allocation was maintained during experiments and outcome assessment.

The full study reports these points: The authors noted that the TCR breadth and depth analyses may have underestimated total T cell responses. The study was not powered for comparison of responses between vaccine doses or regimens. Substantial breadth of spike-specific CD8+ and CD4+ T cell responses was reported after vaccination. Non-spike TCR breadth was comparable between vaccine and placebo recipients, consistent with the vaccine containing only spike. Higher spike-specific TCR breadth was observed in Ad26.COV2.S recipients than in placebo recipients (P = 0.0014).

This sample's treatment or condition label indicates: approximately 18 received Ad26.COV2.S at low or high dose, single or two shots; roughly five received placebo; per-sample allocation not given. Repertoires of vaccine and placebo recipients were sequenced from samples taken on day 63 after the first injection. Cohort 1b enrolled 20 to 30 adults aged 18-55 years at a single site in Boston, USA, between 29 July and 7 August 2020. Ad26.COV2.S consisted of a replication-incompetent adenovirus type 26 vector by which a prefusion-stabilized SARS-CoV-2 spike protein from the original Wuhan strain was expressed. For CDR1 and CDR2, the germline V gene lists SGHTA and FQGTGA. V is reduced by 5 bases and J by 4 bases, leaving a spacing of 14 bases between them. The CDR3 measures 14 amino acids from cysteine to phenylalanine. Only CDR3 DNA remains: 42 bases, in frame from the first base. TCRbeta CDR3 regions were sequenced with the immunoSEQ Assay. After extraction, genomic DNA underwent amplification by bias-controlled multiplex PCR, followed by high-throughput sequencing. Concerning the study's data processing: To quantify the absolute abundance of each unique TCRbeta CDR3 region, sequences were collapsed and filtered. T cell fraction was estimated by normalizing TCRbeta template counts to usable DNA, with usable DNA measured through amplification of reference genes found in all nucleated cells. Repertoire TCRs were annotated as SARS-CoV-2-specific when V gene, CDR3 amino acid sequence and J gene were exactly matched to a known reactive TCR set. The reference SARS-CoV-2 TCR set was obtained from MIRA and was filtered for enrichment in COVID-19-positive ImmuneCODE repertoires, whereby public or cross-reactive TCRs were removed. Using the MIRA antigens, annotated TCRs were further analysed by specific ORF or by position within an ORF. Depth was the summed frequency of annotated unique rearrangements, while breadth was defined as annotated unique rearrangements over total unique productive rearrangements. Two-sided Wilcoxon rank-sum tests were used to compare TCR breadth between groups. In its TCRdb copy, this immuneACCESS table keeps in-frame sequences only and misses some clones. Where compared with another copy, unresolved V genes explain less than half of these, and the others have no known cause. Clone size and the V and J calls come from that table; the DNA yielded D and trimming. Here the sample has around 300,000 clones; about nine tenths occur a single time. The ten largest account for 5.5% to 7% of the sample.

The TCR sequence derives from a person aged 18 to 59 who received the Ad26.COV2.S COVID-19 vaccine or a placebo. The sample was peripheral blood, taken in a trial of Ad26.COV2.S vaccine versus placebo. The V and J genes are TRBV7-3 and TRBJ2-5; the D gene is not confidently resolved. The DNA reads TGTGCCAGCAGCATCCACGCTGGTTCAGAGACCCAGTACTTC. Its amino acids are CASSIHAGSETQYF.